Listed below are T cell receptor beta chains from one sample, sequenced in a study of identical twins. Using its own MiXCR run on the 5' RACE reads, TCRdb lists one record per CDR3 protein. The sample records 250,000 to 300,000 distinct CDR3 sequences, approximately 8.3% being singletons. In addition, the sample was reused for a study of yellow fever vaccine responses in identical twins.

The sample consisted of CD8+ T cells sorted from blood. All receptors derive from a woman between 18 and 29 years old in good health. CDR3s leave out the opening cysteine and the closing phenylalanine or tryptophan. For some rows the clone size is stated as once, few or many, or as a class when expanded; others skip it.

>-|TRBJ2-6|TRBV25-1
ASSDGTGEASGANVLT
>many|TRBJ2-2|TRBV29-1
SVAREGTNTGELF
>-|TRBJ2-7|TRBV7-8
ASSFYGTELYEQY
>few|TRBJ1-6|TRBV5-6
ASSLVAGDNSPLH
>many|TRBJ2-5|TRBV6-5
ASSFLRTGNQETQY
>few|TRBJ2-7|TRBV4-2
ASSQRTGGTYEQY
>many|TRBJ2-3|TRBV12-3/TRBV12-4
ASSPLAGAFTDTQY
>many|TRBJ2-7|TRBV2
ASSGAGLSPEQY
>few|TRBJ1-1|TRBV9
ASSGRQGASPEAF
>many|TRBJ2-1|TRBV15
ATSRDLWRGRGNEQF
>-|TRBJ1-1|TRBV7-9
ASSLAQNNTEAF
>many|TRBJ1-4|TRBV5-1
ASSLRDTAGSNEKLF
>many|TRBJ2-1|TRBV9
ASEGQGLF
>few|TRBJ2-1|TRBV4-2
ASSQGLAEQF
>few|TRBJ2-3|TRBV6-4
ASSDSTGTDTQY
>many|TRBJ2-1|TRBV27
ASSLTPNEQF
>-|TRBJ2-3|TRBV4-3
ASSQALSTDTQY
>few|TRBJ1-1|TRBV6-5
ASSYSSGLEAF
>-|TRBJ2-1|TRBV6-1
ASGGGLAGYNEQF
>few|TRBJ2-3|TRBV7-9
ASSFPGQGASGTQY
>many|TRBJ2-1|TRBV9
ASSVGGAYNEQF
>few|TRBJ2-3|TRBV27
ASSFNSVNTDTQY
>few|TRBJ2-2|TRBV7-8
ASPPDTGELF
>few|TRBJ2-2|TRBV29-1
SQRGDTGELF
>-|TRBJ2-7|TRBV7-2
ASSLLAGGLSYEQY
>-|TRBJ2-7|TRBV3-1
ASRQDWGTAYEQY
>many|TRBJ2-7|TRBV12-3/TRBV12-4
ASSFYGLAIPSYEQY
>-|TRBJ2-6|TRBV2
AISSAGTDKSGANVLT